The T cell receptor (beta chain) described here comes from a study of T-cell reconstitution after alpha-beta-depleted transplantation in children. Concerning this clonotype itself: The antigen is undetermined.

Trimming took off 4 bases at V and 1 base at J, with 13 bases between the two ends. The CDR3 consists of 15 residues. Germline V gene sequence: CDR1 SGHRS, CDR2 YFSETQ. During its preparation, the TCRbeta library received unique molecular identifiers. Each CDR3 protein is one row after TCRdb ran MiXCR on the PCR reads. Of around 490,000 distinct CDR3 sequences in the sample, about 10% were seen once. The study's findings and limits: Recipient T cells and thymic progenitors that survived were the source of the high TCRbeta diversity seen at day 60 in some patients. Several hundred graft clones that had expanded were reportedly the source of alpha-beta T cells about two months after transplant.

This clonotype originated in a female patient aged 2-10 years who had a stem cell transplant for aplastic anemia, so the T cells may come from the graft donor. This rearrangement joins TRBV5-1 to TRBJ2-3; D might be TRBD1 or TRBD2, each matching 5 bases. Source: PBMCs, mostly from graft donor cells, taken 180 days after TCRalphabeta/CD19-depleted stem cell transplant. The CDR3 DNA is TGCGCCAGCAGCCTACGGATGGGGGGCACAGATACGCAGTATTTT. The encoded protein is CASSLRMGGTDTQYF.